The T cell receptor (beta chain) under discussion was sequenced for a study of patients and donors after allogeneic stem cell transplantation. Germline CDR1 and CDR2: MGHRA and YSYEKL. Trimming cost V 1 base and J 3 bases, with 9 bases left between them. The CDR3 is 14 residues long. Via MiXCR, TCRdb re-called the RT-PCR reads, giving one row per CDR3 protein. The repertoire has 150,000 to 200,000 distinct CDR3 sequences, about 24% of them found once; the top ten carry roughly 27%. Sequencing was performed on blood, either unsorted or a sorted T cell fraction (not recorded which). V and J are TRBV4-1 and TRBJ1-2; possibly TRBD1 for D (5 bases). The sequence derives from a human donor who was either an allogeneic HSCT recipient or a stem cell or donor lymphocyte infusion donor (not recorded which). It is not recorded whose cells these are; they may come from a transplant donor. The CDR3 DNA reads TGCGCCAGCAGCCAAGTACGGGGGTACTATGGCTACACCTTC. Its protein product is CASSQVRGYYGYTF.